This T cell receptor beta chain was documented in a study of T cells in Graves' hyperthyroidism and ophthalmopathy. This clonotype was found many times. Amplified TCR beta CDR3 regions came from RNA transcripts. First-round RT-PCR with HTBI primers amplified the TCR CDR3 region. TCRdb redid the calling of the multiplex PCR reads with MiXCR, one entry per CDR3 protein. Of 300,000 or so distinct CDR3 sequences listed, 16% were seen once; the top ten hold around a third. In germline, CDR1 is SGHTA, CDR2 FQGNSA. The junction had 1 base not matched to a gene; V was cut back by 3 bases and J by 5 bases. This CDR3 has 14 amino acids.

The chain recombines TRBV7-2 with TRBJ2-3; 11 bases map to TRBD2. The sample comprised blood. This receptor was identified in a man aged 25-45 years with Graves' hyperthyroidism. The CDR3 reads CASSFGLAGDTQYF. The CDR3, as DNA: TGTGCCAGCAGCTTTGGACTAGCGGGAGATACGCAGTATTTT.